This T cell receptor (beta chain) stems from a study of post-analysis software for immune sequencing data. Notes on the study in general: F measure clustering grouped samples strongly by preparation batch. About five TRBV segments were more frequent in patients than controls; TRBV5-6, TRBV5-1 and TRBV20-1 belonged to this group. Controls significantly exceeded multiple sclerosis patients in normalized Chao1 diversity.

The V end was cut by 0 bases, the J end by 0 bases, with 9 bases between. Germline V CDR1 and CDR2: MNHEY, SVGEGT. The CDR3 sequence is 16 residues long. A word on this clonotype: Its antigen is still unknown.

Sequencing libraries made from TCR beta cDNA carried unique molecular identifiers. TCRdb redid the calling of the PCR reads with MiXCR, one entry per CDR3 protein. The profile shows hundreds of thousands of distinct CDR3 sequences, 59% of them singletons. The origin of this receptor is a girl aged 2-10 years with multiple sclerosis. V and J are TRBV6-2 or TRBV6-3 and TRBJ2-1; D is perhaps TRBD1 (5 bases). Sequences were obtained from blood. In DNA, the CDR3 is TGTGCCAGCAGTTACTCGAAGGACAACTCCTACAATGAGCAGTTCTTC. This translates into CASSYSKDNSYNEQFF.